This TCR beta chain emerged from a study of blood T cell repertoires in COVID-19. Across the study: Whether acute or convalescent, the COVID-19 samples came from the United States, Italy and Spain. Sample material is recorded as cDNA or gDNA derived from T cells, B-cell-depleted T cells, or PBMCs.

In the source study's methods: Reference gene primer amplification yielded estimated nucleated cell counts. Repertoires were generated with immunoSEQ multiplex PCR, while TCRdb's copy carries only in-frame clones and drops some. V and J calls and clone size come straight from that table; D and trimming were deduced from the DNA. The table lists fewer than 300,000 clones, about 89% of them singletons, with over 1.2% in the top ten. The CDR3 totals 15 residues. Germline CDR1 and CDR2: SGDLS and YYNGEE. V was pared by 1 base and J by 2 bases, with 12 bases between. This clone was counted a single time. This TCR was recovered from a woman aged 40-49 years who had recovered from COVID-19. The chain couples TRBV9 to TRBJ1-1, with D perhaps matching TRBD1 (6 bases). The specimen was peripheral blood. The CDR3 DNA follows: TGTGCCAGCAGCGTAAGTAGGACAGTAAACACTGAAGCTTTCTTT. It codes for CASSVSRTVNTEAFF.